The T cell receptor beta chain described here comes from a study of monozygotic twins with inflammatory bowel disease. TCRdb reprocessed the 5' RACE reads and stores each CDR3 protein as one record, lacking DNA. The specimen's table records around 210,000 distinct CDR3 sequences. What was sequenced was blood. This clonotype originated in a human donor with ulcerative colitis or Crohn's disease, or a healthy co-twin of an affected twin (not recorded which).

The CDR3 spells CASSRDSGTDTQYF. The J gene is TRBJ2-3, the V gene TRBV5-1; TCRdb reports TRBD1, a call that lacks DNA to check it against. The germline gives CDR1 SGHRS, CDR2 YFSETQ. The CDR3 consists of 14 residues.